This T cell receptor beta chain emerged from a study of PD-1 blockade in classical Hodgkin lymphoma. Documented time point: cycle 4 day 1 (C4D1), after more than five weeks of nivolumab. Each patient relapsed following autologous stem cell transplantation, and prior brentuximab vedotin exposure differed. Magnetic negative selection of thawed PBMCs was the method by which CD4+ T cells were purified. Some clones are missing from TCRdb's copy, which holds only in-frame ones; the method was immunoSEQ multiplex PCR. The table shows about 6,400 clones, with about 89% occurring only once. The CDR3 loop spans 14 amino acids. Looked up from germline, CDR1 is SGHVS and CDR2 is FNYEAQ. The V segment lost 5 bases and the J segment 8 bases; nucleotides outside the gene matches: 9.

This material consisted of CD4+ T cells from blood, taken before the fourth cycle of nivolumab. The V gene is TRBV7-6, the J gene TRBJ2-1, with 7 bases identical to TRBD1. The receptor comes from a human donor with classical Hodgkin lymphoma. CDR3 sequence: CASSSLRQGDEQFF. The DNA for the CDR3 is TGTGCCAGCAGCAGCCTTCGACAGGGAGATGAGCAGTTCTTC.